The rows below give T cell receptor beta chains drawn from one sample of a study of human T cells and chemical hapten exposure. TCRdb called the 5' RACE reads again in MiXCR, with one record for every CDR3 protein. The sample comprises around 82,000 distinct CDR3 sequences, roughly 8.4% of which are singletons, and roughly 2.4% rests with the top ten. The source of these receptors is a male donor in good health. Both conserved end residues are part of each CDR3. Fields, in order: V gene, J gene, D gene, clone size, CDR3 DNA, CDR3 protein. The D gene is left open where the match is weak. Clone size is given for some rows only: seen once, a few or many times, or a class if the clone is expanded.

TRBV6-5	TRBJ1-1	-	-	TGTGCCAGCACAAAAGGAGTAAACACTGAAGCTTTCTTT	CASTKGVNTEAFF
TRBV20-1	TRBJ1-6	-	few	TGCAGTGCGGCCGAGGGTCCAGGGAAGGTGGCCCTCCACTTT	CSAAEGPGKVALHF
TRBV5-1	TRBJ2-7	-	many	TGCGCCAGCAGCTTCAGGGGGGCATACCACGAGCAGTACTTC	CASSFRGAYHEQYF
TRBV5-1	TRBJ1-1	-	few	TGCGCCAGCAGCCCGGCAGGCATGAACACTGAAGCTTTCTTT	CASSPAGMNTEAFF
TRBV29-1	TRBJ1-1	-	many	TGCAGCGTTGTAAGGGACCCGAACACTGAAGCTTTCTTT	CSVVRDPNTEAFF
TRBV6-5	TRBJ2-2	-	-	TGTGCCAGCAGTTACACCGGGGTCGGGGAGCTGTTTTTT	CASSYTGVGELFF
TRBV12-3/TRBV12-4	TRBJ2-3	-	-	TGTGCCACCAGGGGACTCACGACGCAGTATTTT	CATRGLTTQYF
TRBV20-1	TRBJ2-7	-	many	TGCAGTGCTAGAATGGGGATTCTACCCTACGAGCAGTACTTC	CSARMGILPYEQYF
TRBV6-2/TRBV6-3	TRBJ2-1	-	few	TGTGCCAGCAGCCACGGACGCAGGGCCAATGAGCAGTTCTTC	CASSHGRRANEQFF
TRBV10-3	TRBJ1-2	TRBD1	many	TGTGCCATCAGTGAGAGGGGAGACAGGGTTTATGGCTACACCTTC	CAISERGDRVYGYTF
TRBV11-3	TRBJ2-1	-	-	TGTGCCAGCAGCTTCGACGGGACTGCCGACAATGAGCAGTTCTTC	CASSFDGTADNEQFF
TRBV27	TRBJ2-5	-	many	TGTGCCAGCAGTTTAAGGGTCCGGGAGACCCAGTACTTC	CASSLRVRETQYF
TRBV12-3/TRBV12-4	TRBJ1-2	TRBD1	-	TGTGCCAGCAGCCAAACAGGGGGAGTTTCTAACTATGGCTACACCTTC	CASSQTGGVSNYGYTF
TRBV24-1	TRBJ2-3	-	many	TGTGCCACCAGTGGTTCTGGAGATACGCAGTATTTT	CATSGSGDTQYF
TRBV18	TRBJ1-1	TRBD1	-	TGTGCCAGCTCACCACCCGGAGTGGACAGGAGTAACACTGAAGCTTTCTTT	CASSPPGVDRSNTEAFF
TRBV7-8	TRBJ2-2	TRBD1	few	TGTGCCAGCAGCTTAGTCGGACAGGCAAACACCGGGGAGCTGTTTTTT	CASSLVGQANTGELFF
TRBV18	TRBJ1-5	-	-	TGTGCCGGCTCAGGGGTTAATCAGCCCCAGCATTTT	CAGSGVNQPQHF
TRBV12-3/TRBV12-4	TRBJ2-7	-	-	TGTGCCAGCAGTCGAGGAAGAACCTACGAGCAGTACTTC	CASSRGRTYEQYF
TRBV7-6	TRBJ1-5	TRBD1	many	TGTGCCAGCAGCTTACAGACAGGGGGAAATCAGCCCCAGCATTTT	CASSLQTGGNQPQHF
TRBV14	TRBJ2-4	-	many	TGTGCCAGCAGCCATGGACGGAGGGCCAAAAACATTCAGTACTTC	CASSHGRRAKNIQYF
TRBV7-9	TRBJ2-2	-	few	TGTGCCAGCAGCTTAGATCCGGGATTCGGGTTCCCCGGGGAGCTGTTTTTT	CASSLDPGFGFPGELFF
TRBV7-2	TRBJ2-6	-	few	TGTGCCAGCAGCTTCCCGGACTTTGGGGCCAACGTCCTGACTTTC	CASSFPDFGANVLTF
TRBV11-2	TRBJ1-1	-	-	TGTGCCAGCAGCCTGATTCTAGGTGAGACTGAAGCTTTCTTT	CASSLILGETEAFF
TRBV6-4	TRBJ2-1	TRBD2	many	TGTGCCAGCAGTGACTCTAGCGGGAGCTACAATGAGCAGTTCTTC	CASSDSSGSYNEQFF
TRBV6-1	TRBJ2-5	-	-	TGTGCCAGCAGGCAGGGTGAGACCCAGTACTTC	CASRQGETQYF
TRBV20-1	TRBJ2-5	-	few	TGCAGTGCTAGGAAGGGTTCCCCTCAAGAGACCCAGTACTTC	CSARKGSPQETQYF
TRBV20-1	TRBJ2-7	-	-	TGCAGTGCTAGTCCGGCACCGATTTCCTACGAGCAGTACTTC	CSASPAPISYEQYF
TRBV6-1	TRBJ1-5	-	few	TGTGCCAGCATCGAAACGGTTGGGGGGCGCCCGAACCAGCCCCAGCATTTT	CASIETVGGRPNQPQHF
TRBV5-6	TRBJ2-5	TRBD1	few	TGTGCCAGCAGCCCGCCCGAGACAGGGGGGAAAGAGACCCAGTACTTC	CASSPPETGGKETQYF
TRBV6-2/TRBV6-3	TRBJ1-5	-	many	TGTGCCAGCAGCATCCTTCAGGAGGGGGGCAATCAGCCCCAGCATTTT	CASSILQEGGNQPQHF
TRBV29-1	TRBJ1-3	-	many	TGCAGCGTTGAAGTACCAGCGCGCTCTGGAAACACCATATATTTT	CSVEVPARSGNTIYF
TRBV25-1	TRBJ2-7	TRBD1	many	TGTGCCAGCAGTGAATATCGAAACAGGGGGGACGAGCAGTACTTC	CASSEYRNRGDEQYF
TRBV11-2	TRBJ2-3	TRBD1	-	TGTGCCAGCAGCTTTAGGGACAGGGGGCGAGCAGATACGCAGTATTTT	CASSFRDRGRADTQYF
TRBV7-2	TRBJ1-6	TRBD1	-	TGTGCCAGCAGCGCTGACAGGGTGACCCTCCACTTT	CASSADRVTLHF
TRBV5-1	TRBJ2-6	TRBD1	few	TGCGCCAGCAGCCCTGACAGGGCGGGGGCCAACGTCCTGACTTTC	CASSPDRAGANVLTF
TRBV12-5	TRBJ2-3	TRBD2	-	TGTGCTAGTGGTCCACAGCTAGCGGAATCCACAGATACGCAGTATTTT	CASGPQLAESTDTQYF
TRBV5-4	TRBJ1-1	-	-	TGTGCCAGCAGCTTCGACAGGTTTGGATCCTTTGAGGACACTGAAGCTTTCTTT	CASSFDRFGSFEDTEAFF
TRBV29-1	TRBJ2-5	-	-	TGCAGCGTTGAAAAGGTGACCCAAGAGACCCAGTACTTC	CSVEKVTQETQYF
TRBV27	TRBJ2-2	TRBD1	-	TGTGCCAGCAGTCATTTTCCGGGACAGGGATTGAACACCGGGGAGCTGTTTTTT	CASSHFPGQGLNTGELFF